A selection of T cell receptor beta chains follows, all from one sample in a study of cytomegalovirus exposure and HLA in healthy donors. Data came from immunoSEQ multiplex PCR; TCRdb stores just in-frame clones and leaves some out. The profile covers some 140,000 clones, with approximately 79% appearing a single time and approximately 0.97% taken by the ten largest. The sequencing sample was made of PBMCs. Source of these receptors: a man aged 18 to 30 in good health and CMV-seronegative. Each CDR3 is given with its conserved first and last residue. The order of the fields is D gene, J gene, V gene, clone size, CDR3 DNA, CDR3 protein. The D gene is left open where the match is weak. The size entry is marked missing in some rows and otherwise reads once, few, many or a size class.

-	TRBJ1-2	TRBV19	-	TGTGCCAGTAGTAGTCCGGGACTCCGAGTCTATGGCTACACCTTC	CASSSPGLRVYGYTF
-	TRBJ2-3	TRBV9	-	TGTGCCAGCCGGGGCGGGGTTAGCACAGATACGCAGTATTTT	CASRGGVSTDTQYF
TRBD1	TRBJ2-7	TRBV10-2	few	TGCGCCAGCAATACGGACAGGGAAGCCTACGAGCAGTACTTC	CASNTDREAYEQYF
TRBD1	TRBJ2-3	TRBV6-6	-	TGTGCCAGCAGCAAGGACAGGGTAGCAGATACGCAGTATTTT	CASSKDRVADTQYF
-	TRBJ2-6	TRBV5-1	-	TGCGCCAGCAGCTTCCGCTCTGGGGCCAACGTCCTGACTTTC	CASSFRSGANVLTF
-	TRBJ1-4	TRBV9	-	TGTGCCAGCAGCGTAGGACAAACTAATGAAAAACTGTTTTTT	CASSVGQTNEKLFF
-	TRBJ2-7	TRBV5-6	-	TGTGCCAGCAGCTTGTTCGGAGGGGCCGAGCAGTACTTC	CASSLFGGAEQYF
-	TRBJ2-5	TRBV7-2	-	TGTGCCAGCAGCCCGGGTGAGACCCAGTACTTC	CASSPGETQYF
TRBD1	TRBJ1-2	TRBV27	-	TGTGCCAGCAGTCCTCAACAGGGGGCGAGGTATGGCTACACCTTC	CASSPQQGARYGYTF
-	TRBJ1-2	TRBV6-6	-	TGTGCCAGCACCGCGGCAGCCTATGGCTACACCTTC	CASTAAAYGYTF
-	TRBJ2-7	TRBV7-9	once	TGTGCCAGCAGCCGTTACGAGCAGTACTTC	CASSRYEQYF
TRBD1	TRBJ2-3	TRBV4-2	-	TGTGCCAGCAGCTCCCGGGACAGCGTTACAGATACGCAGTATTTT	CASSSRDSVTDTQYF
-	TRBJ2-7	TRBV11-2	-	TGTGCCAGCAGCTTGTACAGGGAAAACGCCTACGAGCAGTACTTC	CASSLYRENAYEQYF
-	TRBJ1-2	TRBV6-1	once	TGTGCCAGCAGTCCGGGACTCTATGGCTACACCTTC	CASSPGLYGYTF
-	TRBJ2-7	TRBV5-8	-	TGTGCCAGCAGCTTGGAGACGGGGACACAAATCTACGAGCAGTACTTC	CASSLETGTQIYEQYF
-	TRBJ2-7	TRBV9	once	TGTGCCAGCAGCGTAGGGGGCGCAACCGACTACGAGCAGTACTTC	CASSVGGATDYEQYF
TRBD2	TRBJ2-2	TRBV4-3	-	TGCGCCAGCAGCCTGGGAGCTAGCGGGGGGGAAACGAACACCGGGGAGCTGTTTTTT	CASSLGASGGETNTGELFF
TRBD2	TRBJ2-5	TRBV7-9	-	TGTGCCAGCAGCCTCCAGCGGGGGGACCAACAAGAGACCCAGTACTTC	CASSLQRGDQQETQYF
-	TRBJ1-6	TRBV6-6	once	TGTGCCAGCAGTTACGCGGGGGCGCAGGGTTCACCCCTCCACTTT	CASSYAGAQGSPLHF
-	TRBJ1-2	TRBV5-6	-	TGTGCCAGCAGGCGGGCCGGCTATGGCTACACCTTC	CASRRAGYGYTF
-	TRBJ1-2	TRBV30	-	TGTGCCTGGGACAGTTTGGGCTATGGCTACACCTTC	CAWDSLGYGYTF
-	TRBJ2-7	TRBV13	-	TGTGCCAGCAGCTTGGGTAGGGGGGGGCAGTACTTC	CASSLGRGGQYF
TRBD2	TRBJ2-5	TRBV29-1	few	TGCAGCGTTCTAGCGGTCCAAGAGACCCAGTACTTC	CSVLAVQETQYF
-	TRBJ2-1	TRBV18	-	TGTGCCAGCTCACCACGGACAGGAGGGACTTACAATGAGCAGTTCTTC	CASSPRTGGTYNEQFF
-	TRBJ2-1	TRBV28	-	TGTGCCAGCAGTGCAACGACAGTAAATGAGCAGTTCTTC	CASSATTVNEQFF
TRBD1	TRBJ1-3	TRBV6-6	-	TGTGCCAGCAGTAACAGGGGATTAAACACCATATATTTT	CASSNRGLNTIYF
-	TRBJ2-7	TRBV4-3	-	TGCGCCAGCAGCCAAGAGGTCAGGGCAGCCTACGAGCAGTACTTC	CASSQEVRAAYEQYF
-	TRBJ2-5	TRBV7-8	-	TGTGCCAGCAGCTTAAATCAGGGATCCGAGACCCAGTACTTC	CASSLNQGSETQYF
TRBD2	TRBJ2-2	TRBV7-3	-	TGTGCCAGCAGCTACGGGGGGACCGGGGAGCTGTTTTTT	CASSYGGTGELFF
-	TRBJ1-2	TRBV30	-	TGTGCCTGGAGTGTACTAAGGACAAGTAATGGCTACACCTTC	CAWSVLRTSNGYTF
TRBD1	TRBJ1-3	TRBV19	-	TGTGCCAGTACCAGGGGGAGCCGGAACTCTGGAAACACCATATATTTT	CASTRGSRNSGNTIYF
TRBD2	TRBJ2-3	TRBV9	few	TGTGCCAGCAGCGTAGACGCGACTAGCGGGCTGACAGATACGCAGTATTTT	CASSVDATSGLTDTQYF
-	TRBJ1-2	TRBV10-3	-	TGTGCCATCACCTCCAGTGGGGGGGGGCTCTATGGCTACACCTTC	CAITSSGGGLYGYTF
-	TRBJ1-1	TRBV7-8	-	TGTGCCAGCAGCCTTTATGGGGGCAGGAGTCAAACTGAAGCTTTCTTT	CASSLYGGRSQTEAFF
-	TRBJ2-3	TRBV19	-	TGTGCCAGTGGGGCGGATACGCAGTATTTT	CASGADTQYF
TRBD1	TRBJ2-2	TRBV13	-	TGTGCCAGCAGCTCACTAACCGGGACAGCTAACACCGGGGAGCTGTTTTTT	CASSSLTGTANTGELFF
-	TRBJ1-2	TRBV29-1	-	TGCAGCGTGGCGGACAGAGGCTACACCTTC	CSVADRGYTF
-	TRBJ1-2	TRBV29-1	once	TGCAGCGTTGTTCGTCTCTACGGCGGGGGCTACACCTTC	CSVVRLYGGGYTF
TRBD1	TRBJ1-6	TRBV7-8	-	TGTGCCAGCAGCTTCCCGACAGGGAATAAACAGAATTCACCCCTCCACTTT	CASSFPTGNKQNSPLHF
TRBD1	TRBJ2-2	TRBV29-1	once	TGCAGCGTTGCTGGACAGGGGGGTGACACCGGGGAGCTGTTTTTT	CSVAGQGGDTGELFF
-	TRBJ1-5	TRBV19	-	TGTGCCAGTAGCAGGTGGGGGGATACCAATCAGCCCCAGCATTTT	CASSRWGDTNQPQHF
TRBD1	TRBJ2-6	TRBV4-2	few	TGTGCCAGCAGCCACCCGGGACAGGCAAGTCTCTCTGGGGCCAACGTCCTGACTTTC	CASSHPGQASLSGANVLTF
-	TRBJ2-7	TRBV6-6	-	TGTGCCAGCAGTCTACAGGGCAGCTCCTACGAGCAGTACTTC	CASSLQGSSYEQYF
TRBD1	TRBJ1-3	TRBV19	-	TGTGCCAGTAGTACTGGACAGGGGGGTCGGGGAAACACCATATATTTT	CASSTGQGGRGNTIYF
-	TRBJ2-1	TRBV5-6	-	TGTGCCAGCAGCTTGGCCGGGGTGAACCGCCATGAGCAGTTCTTC	CASSLAGVNRHEQFF
TRBD1	TRBJ2-2	TRBV7-9	-	TGTGCCAGCAGCCGTCCCGGGACAGGGTCAAACACCGGGGAGCTGTTTTTT	CASSRPGTGSNTGELFF
-	TRBJ2-1	TRBV7-9	-	TGTGCCAGCAGCTTAAGGGGGGAGGGGACCTACAATGAGCAGTTCTTC	CASSLRGEGTYNEQFF
TRBD1	TRBJ1-3	TRBV5-1	-	TGCGCCAGCAGCGTGACAGGGGGGTCGAACACCATATATTTT	CASSVTGGSNTIYF
TRBD1	TRBJ2-5	TRBV5-1	-	TGCGCCAGCAGCCGAACAGGGGGCCAAGAGACCCAGTACTTC	CASSRTGGQETQYF
TRBD1	TRBJ1-1	TRBV6-5	-	TGTGCCAGCAGTTACTCGTGGGACAGTGAAGCCTTCTTT	CASSYSWDSEAFF
-	TRBJ1-6	TRBV19	-	TGTGCCAGTAGTATGGGACTTACGGAAAGTGGATTGGAAAGAGCCCTCCACTTT	CASSMGLTESGLERALHF
TRBD1	TRBJ2-4	TRBV30	once	TGTGCCTGGAGTGTACTCGACAGGGGAACCAAAAACATTCAGTACTTC	CAWSVLDRGTKNIQYF
TRBD1	TRBJ2-7	TRBV5-1	few	TGCGCCAGCAGCGTGAGACAGGGGAGCTACGAGCAGTACTTC	CASSVRQGSYEQYF
-	TRBJ2-4	TRBV7-2	-	TGTGCCAGCAGCTTAGGGTCCACAGTTCAGTACTTC	CASSLGSTVQYF
TRBD1	TRBJ2-7	TRBV5-1	-	TGCGCCATCAACCAGGGGCCGGGACAGGCTACATCCTACGAGCAGTACTTC	CAINQGPGQATSYEQYF
TRBD1	TRBJ2-1	TRBV7-9	-	TGTGCCAGCAGCTCACTAAGCCGGACAGGGAGACCTGTAAATGAGCAGTTCTTC	CASSSLSRTGRPVNEQFF